The T cell receptor (beta chain) described here comes from a study of cytomegalovirus exposure and HLA in healthy donors. Study outcomes and limitations: The classifier reportedly diagnosed cytomegalovirus status with high sensitivity and specificity. The study flagged around 150 TCR beta chains as cytomegalovirus-associated. TCR clusters originating in the first cohort tended to co-occur in the roughly 110 validation repertoires, according to a later analysis. Testing in vitro showed a few CMV-associated chains specific for CMV antigens.

This clone was observed a few times. Antigen unknown. There are 13 residues in the CDR3. V lost 0 bases to trimming and J lost 2 bases, with 4 bases between them. Germline V lookup: CDR1 KGHSH, CDR2 LQKENI. This table comes from immunoSEQ multiplex PCR, and its TCRdb copy is limited to in-frame clones, with some not included. The sample lists about 180,000 clones, around 87% occurring once. The source is a woman aged 30 to 39 in good health and CMV-seronegative. The chain has TRBV18 and TRBJ1-2; D not certain. The sequenced sample was PBMCs. Here the CDR3 DNA reads TGTGCCAGCTCACCACCGGCAAACTATGGCTACACCTTC. Protein sequence: CASSPPANYGYTF.